The 15 T cell receptor beta chains below were found in one sample sequenced in a study of shared clonotypes between healthy human individuals (dated by TCRdb to about 2020). The library was built by means of the immunoSEQ multiplex PCR assay. TCRdb stores this immuneACCESS table with in-frame sequences only. Part of the clones is absent; in the studies checked, under half of the shortfall reflects unresolved V genes, and no reason is known for the rest. Counted in this sample were 2 million to 2.5 million clones; roughly 93% of them appeared once. About 0.41% of the sample is taken by the ten largest. Sequenced sample: naive CD4+ T cells from PBMCs. The intended sense of this specimen's cell subset or site label: CD45RA+ positively selected. The receptors were sampled from a man younger than 30 in good health. Some clones in this sample may be carry-over from other donors' samples.

The chain is built from TRBV6-5 and TRBJ1-3; D is perhaps TRBD1 (5 bases). The CDR3 runs 14 residues. Trimming left V 6 bases short and J 2 bases short, with 11 bases between. Germline V gene lookup returns CDR1 MNHEY and CDR2 SVGAGI. DNA of the CDR3: TGTGCCAGCAGCCCGAGGACACCTGGAAACACCATATATTTT. Protein product: CASSPRTPGNTIYF.

This clone was seen more than once but under ten times. The chain joins TRBV18 to TRBJ1-2, with a tentative D call TRBD1 (6 bases). V lost 2 bases and J 7 bases, leaving 11 bases between the germline ends. The germline V gene encodes CDR1 KGHSH and CDR2 LQKENI. CDR3 size: 13 residues. The CDR3 DNA is TGTGCCAGCTCACCAGGGGGCGACCCTGGCTACACCTTC. It is translated as CASSPGGDPGYTF.

The chain has TRBV10-3 and TRBJ1-1; D possibly corresponds to TRBD1 (5 bases). CDR3 size: 12 residues. CDR1 is ENHRY, CDR2 SYGVKD, per germline. V was clipped by 4 bases and J by 5 bases, with 8 bases between them. This CDR3 reads CAISAEGTEAFF. CDR3 bases: TGTGCCATCAGTGCCGAGGGGACTGAAGCTTTCTTT.

V is TRBV5-1 and J is TRBJ1-3, with 8 positions matching TRBD1. Per germline, CDR1 SGHRS and CDR2 YFSETQ. The V and J ends lost 5 bases and 0 bases, in that order; junction bases with no gene match: 16. This CDR3 has 19 amino acids. The CDR3 DNA sequence: TGCGCCAGCAGGAATACAAGGGCAGGGGGCCAGAGCTCTGGAAACACCATATATTTT. Its protein is CASRNTRAGGQSSGNTIYF.

The rearrangement joins TRBV5-1 to TRBJ1-2; tentative D call: TRBD1 (5 bases). The CDR3 contains 15 residues. The germline V and J ends were trimmed by 0 bases and 4 bases, with 13 bases remaining between them. Germline V gene data show CDR1 as SGHRS and CDR2 as YFSETQ. In nucleotides, the CDR3 is TGCGCCAGCAGCTTGGTCGCAGGGTGGTCCTATGGCTACACCTTC. This codes for CASSLVAGWSYGYTF.

The rearrangement uses TRBV11-2 and TRBJ2-1, with 9 bases identical to TRBD1. The CDR3 runs to 15 residues. Germline CDR1 and CDR2: SGHAT and FQNNGV. V gave up 5 bases and J gave up 4 bases; unmatched junction bases: 6. CDR3 sequence reads: CASSQATGGYNEQFF. For the CDR3, the DNA is TGTGCCAGCAGCCAAGCGACAGGGGGATACAATGAGCAGTTCTTC.

The gene calls are TRBV2 and TRBJ2-7, with 8 bases identical to TRBD1. J gave up 2 bases and V 7 bases, and 7 bases lay outside the gene matches. The V gene's germline CDR1 is SNHLY and CDR2 FYNNEI. The CDR3 consists of 14 residues. The CDR3 bases are TGTGCCAGCACAGGGGTACAGGGGGCCTACGAGCAGTACTTC. Its protein product is CASTGVQGAYEQYF.

The chain recombines TRBV11-2 with TRBJ1-3; D ambiguous. V was clipped by 2 bases and J by 3 bases, with 11 bases between them. In germline, CDR1 is SGHAT, CDR2 FQNNGV. The CDR3 runs 15 residues. CDR3 region: CASSLLPRGGNTIYF. For the CDR3, the DNA is TGTGCCAGCAGCTTACTCCCCCGGGGTGGAAACACCATATATTTT.

V and J are TRBV18 and TRBJ2-2, with D hard to call. Trimming shortened V by 4 bases and J by 5 bases, and 8 bases separated the two germline ends. CDR1 is KGHSH and CDR2 is LQKENI in the germline V gene. The CDR3 has 13 amino acids. The DNA for the CDR3 is TGTGCCAGCTCACTGAGTCTGACCGGGGAGCTGTTTTTT. Translating it yields CASSLSLTGELFF. Full variable domain (remainder filled in from reference TRBV18 and TRBJ2-2): NAGVMQNPRHLVRRRGQEARLRCSPMKGHSHVYWYRQLPEEGLKFMVYLQKENIIDESGMPKERFSAEFPKEGPSILRIQQVVRGDSAAYFCASSLSLTGELFFGEGSRLTVL.

This clone came up once. The chain combines TRBV19 with TRBJ1-5; D is possibly TRBD1 (6 bases). Trimming removed 6 bases from V and 4 bases from J, with 25 bases in between. This CDR3 is built from 18 residues. CDR1 is LNHDA and CDR2 is SQIVND in the germline V gene (reference sequence). The CDR3 reads CASRASEGGIGGNQPQHF. CDR3 DNA: TGTGCCAGTAGAGCCAGCGAAGGAGGAATAGGGGGAAATCAGCCCCAGCATTTT.

The rearrangement links TRBV19 to TRBJ2-1, with D unresolved. The CDR3 consists of 14 residues. Trimming took off 2 bases at V and 5 bases at J, with 10 bases between the two ends. From germline, CDR1 is LNHDA and CDR2 SQIVND (reference sequence). CDR3 in amino acids: CASSISANNNEQFF. CDR3 bases: TGTGCCAGTAGTATAAGCGCAAACAACAATGAGCAGTTCTTC.

The chain carries TRBV18 and TRBJ2-5; either TRBD1 or TRBD2 may fit D (6 bases each). Trimming pared 2 bases from V and 5 bases from J, leaving 18 bases between. Germline CDR1 is KGHSH and CDR2 is LQKENI. The CDR3 is made up of 16 amino acids. The CDR3 spells CASSPTGATHGETQYF. As DNA, the CDR3 is TGTGCCAGCTCACCAACGGGGGCCACCCACGGGGAGACCCAGTACTTC.

Turning to this clone: Other DNA sequences in the same sample also yield this CDR3. The gene calls are TRBV28 and TRBJ1-2; tentatively, D is TRBD1 (6 bases). Trimming left V 3 bases short and J 0 bases short, with 8 bases between. Germline CDR1 reads MDHEN; CDR2 reads SYDVKM. CDR3 length: 14 residues. CDR3 sequence (DNA): TGTGCCAGCAGTTTGGGGGGCGCTAACTATGGCTACACCTTC. This sequence encodes CASSLGGANYGYTF.

In its sample, this clone was seen once. The V call is TRBV4-3, the J call TRBJ2-2; tentative D call: TRBD1 (6 bases). The CDR3 extends over 21 amino acids. The V end was cut by 2 bases, the J end by 5 bases, with 30 bases between. Germline loops: CDR1 LGHNA, CDR2 YSLEER. CDR3 loop: CASSQRPPAPGSYRGTGELFF. The CDR3 coding sequence is TGCGCCAGCAGCCAACGTCCCCCGGCTCCCGGGTCCTATAGGGGGACCGGGGAGCTGTTTTTT.

In DNA, the CDR3 is TGTGCCAGCAGCGTAGAACTACGGGCCGCGGGTGACTATGGCTACACCTTC. Protein product: CASSVELRAAGDYGYTF. V gene TRBV9 combines with J gene TRBJ1-2; D is ambiguous. The germline CDR1 and CDR2 sequences are SGDLS and YYNGEE. This CDR3 spans 17 amino acids. Trimming left V 0 bases short and J 3 bases short, with 18 bases between.